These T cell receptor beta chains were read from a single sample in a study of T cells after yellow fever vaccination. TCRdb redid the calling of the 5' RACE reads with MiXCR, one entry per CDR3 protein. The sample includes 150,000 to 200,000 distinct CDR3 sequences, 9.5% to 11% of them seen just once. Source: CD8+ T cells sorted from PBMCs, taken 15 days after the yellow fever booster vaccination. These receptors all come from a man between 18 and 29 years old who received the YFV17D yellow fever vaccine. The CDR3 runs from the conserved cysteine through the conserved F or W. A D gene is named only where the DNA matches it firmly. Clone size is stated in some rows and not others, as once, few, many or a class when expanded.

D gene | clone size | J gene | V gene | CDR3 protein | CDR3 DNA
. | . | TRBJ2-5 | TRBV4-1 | CASSARIEETQYF | TGCGCCAGCAGCGCCCGGATAGAAGAGACCCAGTACTTC
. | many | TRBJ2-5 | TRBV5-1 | CASHPRGQETQYF | TGCGCCAGCCACCCCCGGGGTCAAGAGACCCAGTACTTC
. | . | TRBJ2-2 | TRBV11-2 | CASRQGDSLNTGELFF | TGTGCCAGCAGGCAGGGCGATAGCTTGAACACCGGGGAGCTGTTTTTT
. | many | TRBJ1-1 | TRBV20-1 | CSAPRLGRWDTEAFF | TGCAGTGCTCCTAGATTGGGGCGCTGGGATACTGAAGCTTTCTTT
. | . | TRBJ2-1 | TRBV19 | CASSKVAGPYNEQFF | TGTGCCAGTAGTAAGGTGGCAGGGCCCTACAATGAGCAGTTCTTC
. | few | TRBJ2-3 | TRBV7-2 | CASSLPSGGQIADTQYF | TGTGCCAGCAGTCTCCCCTCCGGGGGGCAAATCGCAGATACGCAGTATTTT
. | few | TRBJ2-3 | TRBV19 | CASSIYAGSTDTQYF | TGTGCCAGTAGTATTTATGCGGGAAGCACAGATACGCAGTATTTT
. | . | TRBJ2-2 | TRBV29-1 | CSSQQTNTGELFF | TGCAGCTCGCAACAGACGAACACCGGGGAGCTGTTTTTT
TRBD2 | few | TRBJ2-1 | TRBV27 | CASTSGGAPAQFF | TGTGCCAGCACCAGCGGGGGGGCCCCAGCGCAGTTCTTC
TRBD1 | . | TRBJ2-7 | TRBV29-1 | CSVNDRGSSYEQYF | TGCAGCGTCAATGACAGGGGGAGCTCCTACGAGCAGTACTTC
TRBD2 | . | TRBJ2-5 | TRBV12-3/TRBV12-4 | CASSWAGEGQETQYF | TGTGCCAGCAGTTGGGCGGGGGAGGGACAAGAGACCCAGTACTTC
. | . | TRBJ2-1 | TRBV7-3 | CASTSQGGNEQFF | TGTGCCAGCACCTCACAGGGTGGGAATGAGCAGTTCTTC
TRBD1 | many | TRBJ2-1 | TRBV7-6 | CASSLGQGYGLGSYNEQFF | TGTGCCAGCAGCTTAGGACAGGGATACGGATTGGGCTCCTACAATGAGCAGTTCTTC
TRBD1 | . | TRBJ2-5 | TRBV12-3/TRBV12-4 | CASSSDRGRQETQYF | TGTGCCAGCAGTTCGGACAGGGGCCGGCAAGAGACCCAGTACTTC
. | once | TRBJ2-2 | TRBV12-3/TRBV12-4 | CASTLERSSFGELFF | TGTGCCAGCACCCTGGAGAGGTCGTCTTTTGGGGAGCTGTTTTTT
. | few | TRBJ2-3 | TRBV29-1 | CSVARTDTQYF | TGCAGCGTTGCACGGACAGATACGCAGTATTTT
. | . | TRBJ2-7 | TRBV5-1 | CASSWDQTYEQYF | TGCGCCAGCAGCTGGGACCAAACATACGAGCAGTACTTC
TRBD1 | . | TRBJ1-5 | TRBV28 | CASSFPHRGLDQPQHF | TGTGCCAGCAGTTTCCCACACAGGGGGCTCGATCAGCCCCAGCATTTT
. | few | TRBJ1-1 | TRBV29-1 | CSVVDGRNTEAFF | TGCAGCGTTGTGGACGGCCGGAACACTGAAGCTTTCTTT
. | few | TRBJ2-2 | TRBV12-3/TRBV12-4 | CASSARKPGELFF | TGTGCCAGCAGTGCCAGGAAGCCAGGGGAGCTGTTTTTT
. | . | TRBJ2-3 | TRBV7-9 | CASSPPTLDTQYF | TGTGCCAGCAGCCCCCCGACCCTCGATACGCAGTATTTT
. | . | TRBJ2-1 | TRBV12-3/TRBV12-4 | CASASTSYEQFF | TGTGCCAGCGCCTCGACTAGTTATGAGCAGTTCTTC
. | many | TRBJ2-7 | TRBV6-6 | CASSYSGTYEQYF | TGTGCCAGCAGTTACTCGGGGACCTACGAGCAGTACTTC
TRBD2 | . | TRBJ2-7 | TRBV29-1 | CSVERGAYEQYF | TGCAGCGTTGAACGGGGGGCCTACGAGCAGTACTTC
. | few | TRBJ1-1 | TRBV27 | CASGGIGRTTEAFF | TGTGCCAGCGGGGGGATTGGGAGGACCACTGAAGCTTTCTTT
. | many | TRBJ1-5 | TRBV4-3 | CASSQTVGQNQPQHF | TGCGCCAGCAGCCAAACGGTTGGGCAGAATCAGCCCCAGCATTTT